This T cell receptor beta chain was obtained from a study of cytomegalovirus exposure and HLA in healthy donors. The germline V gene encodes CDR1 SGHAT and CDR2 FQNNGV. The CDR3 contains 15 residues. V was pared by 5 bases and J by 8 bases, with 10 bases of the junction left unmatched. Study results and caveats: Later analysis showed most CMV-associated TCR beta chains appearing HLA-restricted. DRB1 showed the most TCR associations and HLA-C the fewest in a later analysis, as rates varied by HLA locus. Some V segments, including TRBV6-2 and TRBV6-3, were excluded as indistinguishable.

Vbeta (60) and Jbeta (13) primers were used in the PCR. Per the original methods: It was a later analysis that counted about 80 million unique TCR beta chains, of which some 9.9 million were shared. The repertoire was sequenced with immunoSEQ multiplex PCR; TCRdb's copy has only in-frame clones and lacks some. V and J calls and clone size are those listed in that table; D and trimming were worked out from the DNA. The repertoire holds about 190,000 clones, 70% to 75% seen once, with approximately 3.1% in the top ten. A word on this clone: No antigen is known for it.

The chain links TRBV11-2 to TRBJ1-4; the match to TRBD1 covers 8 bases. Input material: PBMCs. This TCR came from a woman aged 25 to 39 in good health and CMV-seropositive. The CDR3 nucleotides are TGTGCCAGCAGCGCGCTGGGACAGGCTGGGGAAAAACTGTTTTTT. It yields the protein CASSALGQAGEKLFF.